What follows are 29 T cell receptor beta chains derived from one specimen sequenced in a study of T cells in localized non-small cell lung cancer. Sequencing used immunoSEQ multiplex PCR; TCRdb keeps in-frame clones, though not all of them. The table has roughly 33,000 clones, roughly 90% seen once; the top ten hold about 3.9%. The sequencing used peripheral blood, collected before any cancer treatment. These receptors came from a man aged 40 to 70 with stage I lung adenocarcinoma.

V is TRBV5-6 and J is TRBJ2-1; 7 bases agree with TRBD1. The junction had 8 bases not matched to a gene; V was cut back by 4 bases and J by 7 bases. The germline V gene encodes CDR1 SGHDT and CDR2 YYEEEE. This CDR3 is 14 amino acids long. In nucleotides, the CDR3 is TGTGCCAGCAGCGTACAGGGGTCTGGAAATGAGCAGTTCTTC. It specifies CASSVQGSGNEQFF. The whole variable domain, filled in from reference TRBV5-6 and TRBJ2-1, reads DAGVTQSPTHLIKTRGQQVTLRCSPKSGHDTVSWYQQALGQGPQFIFQYYEEEERQRGNFPDRFSGHQFPNYSSELNVNALLLGDSALYLCASSVQGSGNEQFFGPGTRLTVL.

The chain uses TRBV5-1 and TRBJ1-6, with D perhaps TRBD1 (6 bases). The V gene's germline CDR1 is SGHRS and CDR2 YFSETQ. V lost 4 bases and J 8 bases, leaving 19 bases between the germline ends. The CDR3 has 16 amino acids. CDR3 protein: CASSQGQFMRDSPLHF. In DNA, the CDR3 is TGCGCCAGCAGCCAAGGACAGTTTATGCGGGATTCACCCCTCCACTTT.

This clone was counted once. V gene TRBV9 combines with J gene TRBJ2-1, with 7 bases fitting TRBD2. This CDR3 has 15 residues. Germline CDR1 and CDR2: SGDLS and YYNGEE. V was clipped by 0 bases and J by 6 bases; unmatched bases: 6. CDR3 nucleotides: TGTGCCAGCAGCGTAGGGCTAGCGGCGACCAATGAGCAGTTCTTC. This sequence encodes CASSVGLAATNEQFF.

In nucleotides, the CDR3 is TGCGCCAGCAGCATAGGACAGGTAGAGACCCAGTACTTC. Its protein is CASSIGQVETQYF. J is TRBJ2-5 and V is TRBV5-1; 7 bases agree with TRBD1. The CDR3 is made up of 13 amino acids. The V segment lost 4 bases and the J segment 4 bases; nucleotides outside the gene matches: 4. Germline CDR1 and CDR2: SGHRS and YFSETQ.

The chain combines TRBV6-6 with TRBJ1-6; possibly TRBD1 for D (6 bases). Germline lookup yields CDR1 MNHNY and CDR2 SVGAGI (reference sequence). This CDR3 spans 14 amino acids. V shed 6 bases and J shed 7 bases, with 13 bases lying between them. The CDR3 bases are TGTGCCAGCAGCCCGGGGGGGGCGAATTCACCCCTCCACTTT. Its translation: CASSPGGANSPLHF.

J is TRBJ2-7 and V is TRBV11-2, with D perhaps TRBD1 (5 bases). V was pared by 1 base and J by 4 bases, with 11 bases between. Germline V gives CDR1 SGHAT, CDR2 FQNNGV. CDR3 length: 14 amino acids. For the CDR3, the DNA is TGTGCCAGCAGCTTAGGCCAGGGCCCATACGAGCAGTACTTC. It codes for CASSLGQGPYEQYF.

The sample holds one count of this clone. The chain is built from TRBV6-1 and TRBJ1-2; D ambiguous. Trimming removed 2 bases at V and 8 bases at J, with 9 bases between. Germline loops: CDR1 MNHNS, CDR2 SASEGT. This CDR3 is built from 12 residues. The CDR3 region has the DNA TGTGCCAGCAGTGAATGGACGGGGGGCTACACCTTC. This gives the protein CASSEWTGGYTF.

This clone was counted a few times. The chain combines TRBV27 with TRBJ1-5, with 9 bases that match TRBD1. This CDR3 contains 16 residues. The J segment lost 6 bases and the V segment lost 3 bases, leaving 9 bases of the junction unmatched. Germline V gene data show CDR1 as MNHEY and CDR2 as SMNVEV (reference sequence). Here the CDR3 DNA reads TGTGCCAGCAGTTTTCGTGGGACAGGGTTGGGTCAGCCCCAGCATTTT. Protein sequence: CASSFRGTGLGQPQHF.

V and J are TRBV5-1 and TRBJ2-7, with TRBD2 as a possible D gene (6 bases). CDR1 SGHRS and CDR2 YFSETQ come from the germline V gene. CDR3 length: 15 amino acids. The ends were cut back, 3 bases at V and 5 bases at J, with 18 bases in the middle. CDR3 residues: CASSSRTGEKDEQYF. Here the CDR3 DNA reads TGCGCCAGCAGCTCCCGAACGGGGGAGAAGGACGAGCAGTACTTC.

The V and J genes are TRBV4-2 and TRBJ2-1; TRBD2 matches 13 bases. The CDR3 is 18 residues long. Trimming removed 1 base from V and 4 bases from J; junction bases left unmatched: 7. CDR1 is LGHNA and CDR2 is YNFKEQ in the germline V gene. CDR3 DNA: TGTGCCAGCAGCCAAGGAACTAGCGGGGGGGAAACTTACAATGAGCAGTTCTTC. Its translation is CASSQGTSGGETYNEQFF.

The chain couples TRBV27 to TRBJ1-1; maybe TRBD1 (5 bases). Per germline, CDR1 MNHEY and CDR2 SMNVEV (reference sequence). The CDR3 spans 15 residues. V was trimmed by 5 bases and J by 0 bases, leaving 13 bases between them. The CDR3 sequence is CASSIKTVMNTEAFF. DNA of the CDR3: TGTGCCAGCAGTATCAAGACAGTTATGAACACTGAAGCTTTCTTT.

In this sample, this clone turned up a few times. The chain links TRBV6-5 to TRBJ1-6; D ambiguous. Germline V gene data show CDR1 as MNHEY and CDR2 as SVGAGI. V lost 6 bases to trimming and J lost 6 bases, with 12 bases between them. The CDR3 sequence is 14 residues long. CDR3 sequence reads: CASSRVFSNSPLHF. CDR3 bases: TGTGCCAGCAGCCGCGTTTTTAGTAATTCACCCCTCCACTTT.

In this sample, this clone turned up once. The V and J genes are TRBV10-2 and TRBJ2-5; 8 bases agree with TRBD2. After removal of 7 bases from V and 2 bases from J, the junction contained 9 bases not matched to a gene. CDR3 length: 15 residues. Germline CDR1 and CDR2: WSHSY and SAAADI. The CDR3 DNA reads TGCGCCAGCACCCCGGCGGCGGGAGGTCAAGAGACCCAGTACTTC. This encodes CASTPAAGGQETQYF.

This clone was counted once. This chain connects TRBV5-1 to TRBJ2-5, with 7 bases identical to TRBD2. CDR3 length: 14 residues. CDR1 is SGHRS, CDR2 YFSETQ, per germline. The V and J ends lost 4 bases and 4 bases, in that order; junction bases with no gene match: 7. The CDR3 region has the DNA TGCGCCAGCAGCCACGTTGGACTAGGAGAGACCCAGTACTTC. It translates to CASSHVGLGETQYF.

This clone was picked up a small number of times. The chain combines TRBV7-9 with TRBJ1-1; D call uncertain. V was cut by 5 bases and J by 5 bases, with 6 bases left in between. The CDR3 contains 11 residues. Per the germline V gene, CDR1 is SEHNR and CDR2 is FQNEAQ (reference sequence). The CDR3 DNA reads TGTGCCAGCAGCCGAGAGACTGAAGCTTTCTTT. This gives the protein CASSRETEAFF.

This chain joins TRBV5-1 and TRBJ2-2; D remains unclear. The CDR3 spans 14 residues. Germline V gives CDR1 SGHRS, CDR2 YFSETQ. The germline V and J ends were trimmed by 4 bases and 5 bases, with 12 bases remaining between them. The CDR3 DNA reads as TGCGCCAGCAGCCCCACGGTGGGTACCGGGGAGCTGTTTTTT. Protein product: CASSPTVGTGELFF.

J is TRBJ1-2 and V is TRBV11-2; a weak D match, TRBD1 (5 bases). Germline CDR1 SGHAT, CDR2 FQNNGV. There are 12 residues in the CDR3. Trimming shortened V by 1 base and J by 10 bases, and 10 bases separated the two germline ends. Here the CDR3 reads CASSLVGALYTF. In DNA, the CDR3 is TGTGCCAGCAGCTTAGTCGGGGCCCTCTACACCTTC.

The V gene is TRBV7-9, the J gene TRBJ1-4; TRBD1 matches at 9 bases. The CDR3 spans 15 residues. V was pared by 1 base and J by 7 bases, with 4 bases of the junction left unmatched. Germline assignment: CDR1 SEHNR and CDR2 FQNEAQ (reference sequence). The CDR3 sequence: CASSLEGTGTEKLFF. For the CDR3, the DNA is TGTGCCAGCAGCTTAGAAGGGACAGGGACTGAAAAACTGTTTTTT. The variable domain in full, completed from reference TRBV7-9 and TRBJ1-4, reads DTGVSQNPRHKITKRGQNVTFRCDPISEHNRLYWYRQTLGQGPEFLTYFQNEAQLEKSRLLSDRFSAERPKGSFSTLEIQRTEQGDSAMYLCASSLEGTGTEKLFFGSGTQLSVL.

V and J are TRBV5-6 and TRBJ2-1; the D is unclear. In germline, CDR1 is SGHDT, CDR2 YYEEEE. CDR3 length equals 16 residues. Between the trimmed V and J ends, which lost 1 base and 0 bases, there was a span of 11 bases. The CDR3 DNA follows: TGTGCCAGCAGCTTGTCCCTCCGGAGCTCCTACAATGAGCAGTTCTTC. Translation: CASSLSLRSSYNEQFF.

The V and J genes are TRBV11-2 and TRBJ1-1; D ambiguous. CDR3 size: 11 residues. CDR1 SGHAT and CDR2 FQNNGV come from the germline V gene. V dropped 3 bases and J dropped 6 bases, with 5 bases sitting between them. The DNA of the CDR3 is TGTGCCAGCAGCTTTTCTTCTGAAGCTTTCTTT. It specifies CASSFSSEAFF.

This CDR3 is CASSKAGTKTYEQYF. The CDR3 DNA is TGTGCCAGCAGCAAGGCCGGGACAAAAACCTACGAGCAGTACTTC. This chain connects TRBV11-2 to TRBJ2-7, with D possibly matching TRBD1 (6 bases). The V end lost 5 bases, the J end lost 2 bases, and 16 bases lay between the germline ends. From germline, CDR1 is SGHAT and CDR2 FQNNGV. The CDR3 covers 15 residues.

This chain connects TRBV13 to TRBJ1-1; 7 nucleotides line up with TRBD1. The CDR3 contains 15 residues. Unmatched junction bases numbered 6, after V lost 3 bases and J lost 2 bases. CDR1 is PRHDT, CDR2 FYEKMQ, per germline (reference sequence). The CDR3 bases are TGTGCCAGCAGCTTCCTAACAGGGGCCAACACTGAAGCTTTCTTT. Translating it yields CASSFLTGANTEAFF.

This clone was counted once. The chain uses TRBV5-1 and TRBJ2-5; maybe TRBD2 (5 bases). Trimming left V 4 bases short and J 1 base short, with 14 bases between. Germline V CDR1 and CDR2: SGHRS, YFSETQ. CDR3 length: 15 residues. This CDR3 reads CASSPITSPQETQYF. CDR3 DNA: TGCGCCAGCAGCCCAATCACTAGTCCCCAAGAGACCCAGTACTTC.

J is TRBJ2-4 and V is TRBV9; TRBD1 agrees at 7 bases. CDR1 SGDLS and CDR2 YYNGEE come from the germline V gene. V shed 2 bases and J 7 bases; nucleotides not matched to a gene: 9. The CDR3 is 15 amino acids. The CDR3 nucleotides are TGTGCCAGCAGCGTCTCCACAGGGGACGGTAACATTCAGTACTTC. This sequence encodes CASSVSTGDGNIQYF.

This chain's CDR3 is CASSIPGQAYGYTF. The DNA of the CDR3 is TGTGCCAGTAGTATACCAGGACAGGCTTATGGCTACACCTTC. The chain employs TRBV19 and TRBJ1-2; TRBD1 agrees at 7 bases. The trim removed 2 bases at V and 5 bases at J, leaving 5 bases unmatched. Per germline, CDR1 LNHDA and CDR2 SQIVND (reference sequence). The CDR3 is 14 amino acids.

This chain links TRBV13 with TRBJ2-3; 10 nucleotides agree with TRBD2. V shed 4 bases and J 1 base; nucleotides not matched to a gene: 5. Germline-derived CDR1 and CDR2 are PRHDT and FYEKMQ (reference sequence). The CDR3 is 16 amino acids. The CDR3 is CASSSERGGGTDTQYF. Written as DNA, the CDR3 is TGTGCCAGCAGCTCCGAGCGGGGGGGCGGCACAGATACGCAGTATTTT.

The CDR3 DNA reads TGTGCCAGCAGCCCCGGGACCTCGGGGAACACTGAAGCTTTCTTT. Residues: CASSPGTSGNTEAFF. This chain connects TRBV2 to TRBJ1-1; possible D gene TRBD1, 5 bases. V was trimmed by 6 bases and J by 1 base, leaving 15 bases between them. The CDR3 has 15 amino acids. From germline, CDR1 is SNHLY and CDR2 FYNNEI.

This clone was counted a few times. V and J are TRBV6-1 and TRBJ1-1; D unresolved. This CDR3 spans 15 amino acids. With 2 bases removed from V and 2 bases from J, the gap between germline ends came to 12 bases. Germline assignment: CDR1 MNHNS and CDR2 SASEGT. CDR3 sequence reads: CASSEWVVGNTEAFF. As DNA, the CDR3 is TGTGCCAGCAGTGAATGGGTGGTGGGAAACACTGAAGCTTTCTTT.

The chain joins TRBV5-1 to TRBJ2-1; 12 nucleotides match TRBD2. Germline CDR1 is SGHRS and CDR2 is YFSETQ. Unmatched junction bases numbered 5, after V lost 0 bases and J lost 7 bases. The CDR3 is 16 residues long. CDR3 in DNA: TGCGCCAGCAGCTTGGGGCTAGCGGGGGGGCAAAATGAGCAGTTCTTC. Protein: CASSLGLAGGQNEQFF.